Listed below are T cell receptor beta chains from one sample, sequenced in a study of beta chain features in type 1 diabetes. Here immunoSEQ multiplex PCR was the method, and the copy in TCRdb shows in-frame clones only, minus some. The sample has about half a million clones, about an eighth seen once. Sequencing used naive CD4+ T cells from blood. These receptor sequences come from a woman in her late teens or twenties in good health. Both conserved end residues are part of each CDR3. A D gene is named only where the DNA matches it firmly. Size values are once, few and many counts, or a class for expanded clones, and some rows have none.

-,-,TRBJ2-1,TRBV6-4,CASSGQPYNEQFF,TGTGCCAGCAGTGGTCAACCCTACAATGAGCAGTTCTTC
once,-,TRBJ1-4,TRBV15,CATSRAGTGTPLEKLFF,TGTGCCACCAGCAGAGCGGGAACAGGGACACCTCTTGAAAAACTGTTTTTT
few,-,TRBJ2-1,TRBV5-4,CASSSVRASYNEQFF,TGTGCCAGCAGCTCCGTGAGGGCATCCTACAATGAGCAGTTCTTC
-,-,TRBJ2-2,TRBV28,CASSLLVGELFF,TGTGCCAGCAGTCTGCTGGTCGGGGAGCTGTTTTTT
-,-,TRBJ2-7,TRBV2,CASSPQGFYEQYF,TGTGCCAGCAGTCCCCAAGGGTTTTACGAGCAGTACTTC
few,TRBD1,TRBJ1-4,TRBV27,CASRRGGGEKLFF,TGTGCCAGCAGAAGAGGGGGCGGTGAAAAACTGTTTTTT
-,-,TRBJ1-4,TRBV7-8,CASSLRRTNEKLFF,TGTGCCAGCAGCTTACGAAGAACTAATGAAAAACTGTTTTTT
-,TRBD2,TRBJ2-7,TRBV7-2,CASSLRAGGPYEQYF,TGTGCCAGCAGCTTAAGGGCGGGAGGGCCTTACGAGCAGTACTTC
few,-,TRBJ2-2,TRBV2,CASIEREYSTGELFF,TGTGCCAGCATCGAGCGAGAGTACTCCACCGGGGAGCTGTTTTTT
-,-,TRBJ1-2,TRBV29-1,CSGGTDPTNYGYTF,TGCAGCGGTGGGACGGACCCTACTAACTATGGCTACACCTTC
-,TRBD1,TRBJ2-5,TRBV30,CAGAGQGGETQYF,TGTGCCGGGGCCGGACAGGGCGGGGAGACCCAGTACTTC
-,TRBD1,TRBJ1-1,TRBV9,CASSARQGNTEAFF,TGTGCCAGCAGCGCCCGACAGGGGAACACTGAAGCTTTCTTT
-,TRBD2,TRBJ2-4,TRBV5-1,CASSSAGGGNIQYF,TGCGCCAGCAGCTCTGCGGGAGGAGGGAACATTCAGTACTTC
-,-,TRBJ2-1,TRBV15,CATSGVYNEQFF,TGTGCCACCAGCGGGGTCTACAATGAGCAGTTCTTC
-,TRBD2,TRBJ2-7,TRBV30,CAWRISGGGHEQYF,TGTGCCTGGAGGATTTCGGGAGGAGGCCACGAGCAGTACTTC
-,TRBD1,TRBJ1-4,TRBV7-9,CASSDGTAEKLFF,TGTGCCAGCAGCGATGGGACAGCTGAAAAACTGTTTTTT
-,-,TRBJ2-6,TRBV7-9,CASSWSQSPSGANVLTF,TGTGCCAGCAGCTGGTCTCAGTCCCCCTCTGGGGCCAACGTCCTGACTTTC
-,-,TRBJ1-5,TRBV30,CAWSSLRGDQPQHF,TGTGCCTGGAGTTCCCTCCGGGGGGATCAGCCCCAGCATTTT
-,-,TRBJ2-3,TRBV7-2,CASSLARGRTDTQYF,TGTGCCAGCAGCTTAGCCAGGGGCCGCACAGATACGCAGTATTTT
-,-,TRBJ2-5,TRBV28,CASSSGDRQETQYF,TGTGCCAGCAGTTCGGGGGACAGACAAGAGACCCAGTACTTC
few,-,TRBJ1-1,TRBV18,CASSPAGVEAFF,TGTGCCAGCTCACCCGCAGGGGTGGAGGCTTTCTTT
-,-,TRBJ2-6,TRBV15,CATRDSGANVLTF,TGTGCCACCAGGGACTCTGGGGCCAACGTCCTGACTTTC
-,-,TRBJ2-3,TRBV5-4,CASSLAGLDTQYF,TGTGCCAGCAGCTTGGCCGGCCTGGATACGCAGTATTTT